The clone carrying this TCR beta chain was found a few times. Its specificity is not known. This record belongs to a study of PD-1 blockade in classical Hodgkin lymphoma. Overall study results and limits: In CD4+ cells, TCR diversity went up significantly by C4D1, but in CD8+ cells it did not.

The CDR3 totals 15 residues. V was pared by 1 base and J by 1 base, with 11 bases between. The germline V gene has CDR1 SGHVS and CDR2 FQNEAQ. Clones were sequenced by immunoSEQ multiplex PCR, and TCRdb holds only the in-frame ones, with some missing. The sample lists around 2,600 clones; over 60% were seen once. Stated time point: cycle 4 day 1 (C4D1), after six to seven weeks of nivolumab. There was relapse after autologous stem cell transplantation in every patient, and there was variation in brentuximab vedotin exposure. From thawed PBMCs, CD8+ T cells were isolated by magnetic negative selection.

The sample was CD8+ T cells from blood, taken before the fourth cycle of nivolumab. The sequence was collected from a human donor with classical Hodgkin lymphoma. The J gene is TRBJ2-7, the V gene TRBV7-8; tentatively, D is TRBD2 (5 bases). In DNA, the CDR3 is TGTGCCAGCAGCTTAGTTCAGGACTCTTCCTACGAGCAGTACTTC. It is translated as CASSLVQDSSYEQYF. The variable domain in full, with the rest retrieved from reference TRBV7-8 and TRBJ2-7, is GAGVSQSPRYKVAKRGQDVALRCDPISGHVSLFWYQQALGQGPEFLTYFQNEAQLDKSGLPSDRFFAERPEGSVSTLKIQRTQQEDSAVYLCASSLVQDSSYEQYFGPGTRLTVT.